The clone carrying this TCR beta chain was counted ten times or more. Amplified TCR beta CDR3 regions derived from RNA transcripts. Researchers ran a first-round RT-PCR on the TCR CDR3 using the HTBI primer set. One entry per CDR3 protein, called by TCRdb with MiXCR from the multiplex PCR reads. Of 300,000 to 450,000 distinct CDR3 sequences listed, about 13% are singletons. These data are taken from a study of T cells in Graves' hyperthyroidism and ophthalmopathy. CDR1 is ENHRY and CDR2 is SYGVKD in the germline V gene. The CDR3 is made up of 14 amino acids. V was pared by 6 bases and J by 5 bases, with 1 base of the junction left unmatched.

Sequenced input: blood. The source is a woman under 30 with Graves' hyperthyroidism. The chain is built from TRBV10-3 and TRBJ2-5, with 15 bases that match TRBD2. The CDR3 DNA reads TGTGCCATCAGGGGGACTAGCGGGGGGGAGACCCAGTACTTC. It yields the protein CAIRGTSGGETQYF.